This TCR beta chain was sequenced for a study of T cells in localized non-small cell lung cancer. The study's findings and limits: Researchers found a median approximately 55 of the top 100 tumor clones in adjacent lung. Peak T cell clonality was found in uninvolved adjacent lung, exceeding tumor. A denser population of T cells in blood accompanied longer overall survival. Heterogeneity within the tumor remains possible, as just one region underwent sequencing.

Notes on this clone: Its antigen is unidentified.

Looked up from germline, CDR1 is SNHLY and CDR2 is FYNNEI. This CDR3 has 12 amino acids. V lost 10 bases, J lost 2 bases, and 12 bases lay in between. Some clones are missing from TCRdb's copy, which holds only in-frame ones; the method was immunoSEQ multiplex PCR. Found here are fewer than 8,500 clones, approximately 89% of them singletons; the top ten hold about 30%. The V gene is TRBV2, the J gene TRBJ2-7; TRBD2 might be the D (6 bases). This receptor was taken from a male donor aged 60 or older with stage III lung adenocarcinoma. The source was peripheral blood, collected before any cancer treatment. CDR3 nucleotides: TGTGCCAATAAACGGGAGCCCTACGAGCAGTACTTC. This translates into CANKREPYEQYF. Looking up the rest from reference TRBV2 and TRBJ2-7 gives the full variable domain: EPEVTQTPSHQVTQMGQEVILRCVPISNHLYFYWYRQILGQKVEFLVSFYNNEISEKSEIFDDQFSVERPDGSNFTLKIRSTKLEDSAMYFCANKREPYEQYFGPGTRLTVT.